This T cell receptor (beta chain) was recovered during a study of blood T cells in healthy people across ages (dated by TCRdb to about 2015). General notes on the study: In model experiments, template switching captured roughly one uniquely barcoded TCR beta cDNA molecule for every two T cells. Two additional independent replicas of 1 million unique cDNA reads from the same blood draw were analyzed for two donors (one aged 18 to 30 and one aged 80 or older). To avoid experimental bias, donors of different ages were spread randomly across the sequencing lanes. Four age groups were formed from the donors: young (average around 15 years), middle-aged (around 41), aged (about 62) and long-lived (approximately 78). Using deep sequencing normalized with unique cDNA molecular identifiers, the study measured how TCR beta repertoire diversity changes with age. Findings and caveats that apply to the study as a whole: Compared with the aged group, the long-lived group had more naive CD4+ T cells, fewer expanded clones and increased TCR diversity, a pattern suggesting age selection. Estimates of total diversity based on one million sequenced T cells were considered lower bounds and underestimates. Because the CMV infection status of the donors was unknown, age-related changes in expanded clonotypes may potentially have been confounded. Bulk unsorted PBMC profiling prevented conclusive comparison of naive and antigen-experienced compartments. As age increased, observed TCR beta diversity per million T cells dropped in a roughly linear way, and a significant reduction was already evident by age about 36. The percentage of naive T cells measured by flow cytometry correlated strongly with observed TCR beta diversity.

Details on this clonotype: The antigen it binds to is not known. No base quality information exists; no much larger clone differs at one position.

Donors were a few dozen systemically healthy Caucasian individuals from Russia aged roughly 6 to 90 years. Each donor gave approximately 9.4 milliliters of peripheral blood, drawn into EDTA-treated Vacutainer tubes. Ficoll-Paque density-gradient centrifugation was used to isolate PBMCs, with at least 7 million per sample. Trizol reagent was used to extract total RNA from PBMCs, with at least 5 micrograms per sample. For every donor, flow cytometry on a PBMC aliquot measured the percentage of naive CD45RAhigh/CD27high T cells. The library was made by 5' RACE. Instrument on record: Illumina HiSeq 2500. A second PCR of 7 to 11 cycles was run with a J-beta primer mix and a sample-barcoded 5' primer. A template-switch 5' adaptor carrying 12 random nucleotides introduced a unique molecular identifier onto each TCR beta cDNA molecule. Each sample yielded at least 3 million CDR3-containing paired-end reads. First-strand cDNA was synthesized from all RNA with the Mint cDNA synthesis kit, primed by a TRBC-specific oligonucleotide. After uracil-DNA glycosylase treatment, a first 18-cycle PCR used universal primers M1SS and BC2_uni_R on all cDNA. The published analysis was carried out like this. Normalization of each sample was performed by random selection of 1 million high-quality reads, each carrying a distinct molecular identifier. Reads sharing molecular identifiers were discarded rather than binned into consensus sequences. CDR3 identification, clonotype clustering and error correction used MiTCR with a Q25 quality threshold and the strictest error-elimination algorithm. A nonparametric unseen species model with Euler transformation was used to estimate a lower bound on total TCR beta diversity. Starting from the raw public reads, TCRdb applied fastp trimming at Q25, assembled clones with MiXCR and retained in-frame beta chains. Rows are unified per CDR3 protein, each entry keeping the most common DNA and genes. In this record, the V and J calls reflect TCRdb's handling and not the investigators' own analysis. This sample lists 380,000 or so distinct CDR3 sequences; about half were detected once. Of the sample, 51% falls within the top ten clones.

CDR1 and CDR2 are read off the germline V gene (reference sequence) as DFQATT and SNEGSKA. The CDR3 runs 15 residues from the cysteine to the phenylalanine. The read is trimmed to its CDR3 DNA, 45 bases read in frame from base 1. At the junction V is shortened by 3 bases and J by 0 bases, with 12 bases in between. Sample: blood. This sequence was found in a man aged 55 to 70 in good health. The chain links TRBV20-1 with TRBJ2-1; the D gene is not confidently resolved. The DNA sequence reads TGCAGTGCTAGTGGCGGCCGCGGCTCCTACAATGAGCAGTTCTTC. Translation gives CSASGGRGSYNEQFF.